A selection of T cell receptor beta chains follows, all from one sample in a study of OX40 agonist ivuxolimab in advanced cancers. Clones were read by immunoSEQ multiplex PCR, and TCRdb kept only the in-frame ones, dropping some. The sample has more than 45,000 clones; more than 75% are singletons. The sample here was CD4+ or CD8+ T cells sorted from blood, taken in a trial of the OX40 agonist ivuxolimab. The receptors were gathered from an adult with an advanced solid tumor such as melanoma, head and neck, liver or kidney cancer. The CDR3 runs from the conserved cysteine through the conserved F or W. A D gene is named only where the DNA matches it firmly. Clone size is not always given. Where it is, it says once, few, many or a class for expanded clones.

>TRBD1|TRBJ2-3|TRBV14|-
CASSPGTGGRTDTQYF
TGTGCCAGCAGCCCTGGAACAGGGGGAAGGACAGATACGCAGTATTTT
>-|TRBJ2-6|TRBV6-4|-
CASSLSDSGANVLTF
TGTGCCAGCAGTCTGAGTGACTCTGGGGCCAACGTCCTGACTTTC
>-|TRBJ2-7|TRBV6-5|-
CASSYSMGNSYEQYF
TGTGCCAGCAGTTACTCGATGGGGAACTCCTACGAGCAGTACTTC
>-|TRBJ2-7|TRBV7-9|medium-sized
CASSPKGPYEQYF
TGTGCCAGCAGCCCCAAGGGGCCCTACGAGCAGTACTTC
>-|TRBJ2-3|TRBV7-2|-
CASSLDSYTDTQYF
TGTGCCAGCAGCTTAGACAGTTACACAGATACGCAGTATTTT
>TRBD1|TRBJ1-5|TRBV30|-
CAWSDDRGNQPQHF
TGTGCCTGGAGTGACGACAGGGGCAATCAGCCCCAGCATTTT
>TRBD1|TRBJ1-2|TRBV19|-
CASSIADRGSGYTF
TGTGCCAGTAGTATAGCGGACAGGGGCAGTGGCTACACCTTC
>TRBD2|TRBJ2-3|TRBV7-2|-
CASSFGSGGLTDTQYF
TGTGCCAGCAGCTTTGGTAGCGGGGGGCTCACAGATACGCAGTATTTT
>-|TRBJ2-7|TRBV7-3|-
CASSFRGGSYEQYF
TGTGCCAGCAGCTTTCGTGGCGGATCCTACGAGCAGTACTTC
>-|TRBJ2-1|TRBV6-6|-
CASTMDRWGNEQFF
TGTGCCAGCACGATGGACCGGTGGGGCAATGAGCAGTTCTTC
>-|TRBJ2-7|TRBV11-2|-
CASSLIPGLTSSYEQYF
TGTGCCAGCAGCTTAATCCCAGGGCTTACGAGCTCCTACGAGCAGTACTTC
>-|TRBJ1-1|TRBV11-3|-
CASSLTGYHTEAFF
TGTGCCAGCAGCTTGACAGGATACCACACTGAAGCTTTCTTT
>TRBD1|TRBJ1-2|TRBV30|-
CAWTLQGANYGYTF
TGTGCCTGGACGTTACAGGGGGCTAACTATGGCTACACCTTC
>-|TRBJ1-5|TRBV28|-
CASSLPLRRQPQHF
TGTGCCAGCAGTTTACCCCTACGCAGGCAGCCCCAGCATTTT
>TRBD1|TRBJ2-5|TRBV6-1|once
CARGGTGGEETQYF
TGTGCCAGGGGGGGGACAGGGGGCGAAGAGACCCAGTACTTC
>-|TRBJ2-5|TRBV27|-
CASTPFQGNRQETQYF
TGTGCCAGCACCCCCTTTCAGGGCAATAGGCAAGAGACCCAGTACTTC
>-|TRBJ1-5|TRBV7-2|-
CASSSDRHQPQHF
TGTGCCAGCAGCTCCGACAGACATCAGCCCCAGCATTTT
>-|TRBJ1-2|TRBV7-8|-
CASSFVGESYGYTF
TGTGCCAGCAGCTTTGTGGGAGAGAGCTATGGCTACACCTTC
>-|TRBJ1-2|TRBV6-5|-
CASSEFEKSGYTF
TGTGCCAGCAGTGAATTTGAAAAGTCTGGCTACACCTTC
>TRBD2|TRBJ2-1|TRBV6-5|-
CASSYSGGDYNEQFF
TGTGCCAGCAGTTACTCGGGGGGGGACTACAATGAGCAGTTCTTC
>TRBD2|TRBJ2-1|TRBV6-5|-
CASSYFRGSSYNEQFF
TGTGCCAGCAGTTACTTTCGCGGGAGCTCCTACAATGAGCAGTTCTTC
>-|TRBJ1-4|TRBV28|-
CASSLSGGEKLFF
TGTGCCAGCAGTTTATCCGGCGGTGAAAAACTGTTTTTT
>-|TRBJ2-2|TRBV7-3|-
CASSAGALDRLFF
TGTGCCAGCAGCGCTGGGGCCCTTGATAGGCTGTTTTTT
>-|TRBJ2-7|TRBV6-5|-
CASSPPGSGDEQYF
TGTGCCAGCAGTCCCCCGGGTAGCGGTGACGAGCAGTACTTC
>TRBD1|TRBJ1-5|TRBV19|-
CASSIPPRRGQGRQPQHF
TGTGCCAGTAGTATTCCCCCAAGACGCGGACAGGGCCGGCAGCCCCAGCATTTT
>TRBD2|TRBJ2-7|TRBV7-2|-
CASSLRSTSGGSYEQYF
TGTGCCAGCAGCTTACGTTCGACTAGCGGGGGGTCCTACGAGCAGTACTTC
>TRBD1|TRBJ1-6|TRBV7-2|-
CASSSPTGDNSPLHF
TGTGCCAGCAGCTCACCTACAGGGGATAATTCACCCCTCCACTTT
>-|TRBJ2-1|TRBV7-2|-
CASSLDQSAHNEQFF
TGTGCCAGCAGCTTAGACCAGTCCGCCCACAATGAGCAGTTCTTC
>-|TRBJ1-2|TRBV4-2|-
CASSLQHRDGALEPYGYTF
TGTGCCAGCAGCCTCCAACACAGGGACGGTGCATTAGAGCCATATGGCTACACCTTC
>-|TRBJ1-5|TRBV10-3|-
CAITSGARNQPQHF
TGTGCCATCACCTCAGGGGCAAGGAATCAGCCCCAGCATTTT
>-|TRBJ2-1|TRBV9|-
CASSVRLDEQFF
TGTGCCAGCAGCGTAAGGCTCGATGAGCAGTTCTTC
>-|TRBJ2-7|TRBV7-6|-
CASSLAPLGSYEQYF
TGTGCCAGCAGCTTAGCGCCCCTGGGCTCCTACGAGCAGTACTTC
>TRBD1|TRBJ2-7|TRBV27|-
CASSLAPGQGYEQYF
TGTGCCAGCAGTTTAGCGCCGGGACAGGGCTACGAGCAGTACTTC
>TRBD1|TRBJ2-1|TRBV4-2|-
CASSHEPGQGRYNEQFF
TGTGCCAGCAGCCACGAACCGGGACAGGGAAGATACAATGAGCAGTTCTTC
>TRBD1|TRBJ2-2|TRBV5-6|-
CASSFRDRATGKLFF
TGTGCCAGCAGCTTCCGGGACAGGGCCACCGGGAAGCTGTTTTTT
>TRBD1|TRBJ2-7|TRBV11-2|once
CASSLGPARQGSSYEQYF
TGTGCCAGCAGCTTAGGGCCCGCAAGACAGGGGAGCTCCTACGAGCAGTACTTC
>-|TRBJ1-4|TRBV7-2|-
CASTIGTTNEKLFF
TGTGCCAGCACCATAGGTACAACTAATGAAAAACTGTTTTTT
>-|TRBJ2-1|TRBV5-1|-
CASSGRTVDNEQFF
TGCGCCAGCAGCGGTCGGACAGTTGACAATGAGCAGTTCTTC
>-|TRBJ2-3|TRBV5-4|-
CASSLSGDTDTQYF
TGTGCCAGCAGCTTGTCCGGGGACACAGATACGCAGTATTTT
>-|TRBJ2-1|TRBV30|-
CAWSVLTIYNEQFF
TGTGCCTGGAGTGTACTGACTATCTACAATGAGCAGTTCTTC
>TRBD2|TRBJ2-5|TRBV7-2|-
CASSLGGGGVPETQYF
TGTGCCAGCAGCTTAGGAGGTGGGGGGGTTCCAGAGACCCAGTACTTC
>TRBD1|TRBJ2-5|TRBV19|-
CASSPGTEVETQYF
TGTGCCAGTAGCCCCGGGACAGAGGTGGAGACCCAGTACTTC
>-|TRBJ2-5|TRBV5-1|-
CASSLVVRETQYF
TGCGCCAGCAGCTTGGTGGTGAGAGAGACCCAGTACTTC
>-|TRBJ2-3|TRBV7-2|-
CASSLALSSSPSTDTQYF
TGTGCCAGCAGCTTAGCGCTTTCTAGTTCCCCTTCCACAGATACGCAGTATTTT
>TRBD1|TRBJ1-2|TRBV11-3|few
CASQQGGESYTF
TGTGCCAGCCAGCAGGGGGGGGAGAGCTACACCTTC
>TRBD2|TRBJ2-7|TRBV30|-
CAWGAAGGTHEQYF
TGTGCCTGGGGGGCGGCGGGGGGGACCCACGAGCAGTACTTC
>-|TRBJ2-3|TRBV18|few
CASSPLGISTDTQYF
TGTGCCAGCTCACCACTGGGTATTAGCACAGATACGCAGTATTTT